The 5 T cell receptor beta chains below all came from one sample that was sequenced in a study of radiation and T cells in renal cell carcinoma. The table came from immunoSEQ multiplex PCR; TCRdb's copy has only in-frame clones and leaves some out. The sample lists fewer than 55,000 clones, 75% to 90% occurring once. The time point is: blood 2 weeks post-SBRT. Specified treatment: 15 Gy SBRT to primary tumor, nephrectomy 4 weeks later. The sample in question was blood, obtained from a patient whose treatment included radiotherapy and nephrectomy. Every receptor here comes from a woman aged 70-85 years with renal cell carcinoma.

As DNA, the CDR3 is TGTGCCTGGGGAGGGAGCTCCTACGAGCAGTACTTC. It codes for CAWGGSSYEQYF. This chain links TRBV30 with TRBJ2-7; a weak D match, TRBD2 (6 bases). The length of the CDR3 is 12 residues. V dropped 5 bases and J dropped 0 bases, with 8 bases sitting between them. Germline assignment: CDR1 GTSNPN and CDR2 SVGIG (reference sequence).

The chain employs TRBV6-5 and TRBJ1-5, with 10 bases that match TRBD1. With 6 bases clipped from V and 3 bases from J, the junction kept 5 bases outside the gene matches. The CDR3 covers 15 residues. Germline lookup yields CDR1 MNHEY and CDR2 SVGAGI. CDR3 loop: CASSGTGVLNQPQHF. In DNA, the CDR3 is TGTGCCAGCAGCGGGACAGGGGTCCTCAATCAGCCCCAGCATTTT.

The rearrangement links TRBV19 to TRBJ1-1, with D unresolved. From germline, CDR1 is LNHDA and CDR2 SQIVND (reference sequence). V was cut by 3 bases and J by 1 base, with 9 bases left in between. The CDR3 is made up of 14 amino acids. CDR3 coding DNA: TGTGCCAGTAGTATGAGACTCTCGAACACTGAAGCTTTCTTT. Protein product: CASSMRLSNTEAFF. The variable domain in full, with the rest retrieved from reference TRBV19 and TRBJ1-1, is DGGITQSPKYLFRKEGQNVTLSCEQNLNHDAMYWYRQDPGQGLRLIYYSQIVNDFQKGDIAEGYSVSREKKESFPLTVTSAQKNPTAFYLCASSMRLSNTEAFFGQGTRLTVV.

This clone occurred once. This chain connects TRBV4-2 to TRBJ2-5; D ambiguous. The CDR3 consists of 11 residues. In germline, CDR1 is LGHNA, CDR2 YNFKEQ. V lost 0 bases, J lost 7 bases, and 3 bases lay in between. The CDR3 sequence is CASSQDGTQYF. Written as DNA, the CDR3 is TGTGCCAGCAGCCAAGATGGGACCCAGTACTTC.

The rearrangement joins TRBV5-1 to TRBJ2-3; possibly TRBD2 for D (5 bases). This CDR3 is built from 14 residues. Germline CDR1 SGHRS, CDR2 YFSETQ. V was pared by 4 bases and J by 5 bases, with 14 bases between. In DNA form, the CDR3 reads TGCGCCAGCAGCCCTAGGCGGGCTGAAGATACGCAGTATTTT. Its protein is CASSPRRAEDTQYF.